The sequence of this TCR beta chain was determined in a study of untreated major depressive disorder. This CDR3 contains 13 residues. Germline CDR1 MRHNA, CDR2 SNTAGT. Trimming cost V 2 bases and J 9 bases, with 14 bases left between them. Measured with immunoSEQ multiplex PCR; TCRdb has only the in-frame clones, and not every one. The sample consists of around 20,000 clones, roughly 91% of them appearing once. Whole-study results and caveats: Depressed patients' CD4+ T cells carried increased TRBV05-01 (Vbeta 5.1) usage versus control CD4+ T cells.

About this clone: The antigen remains undetermined.

V gene TRBV6-4 combines with J gene TRBJ2-7; either TRBD1 or TRBD2 may supply D (5 bases each). The sample was CD4+ T cells from PBMCs. This sequence originates from a woman aged 40 to 50 in good health. In nucleotides, the CDR3 is TGTGCCAGCAGTGACAAGACCGCCGGGGCGCAGTACTTC. Its translation is CASSDKTAGAQYF.